Following are 7 T cell receptor beta chains from one sample sequenced in a study of coeliac disease. The assay was immunoSEQ multiplex PCR, and TCRdb's table has in-frame clones only and misses some. The table lists thousands of clones, approximately 70% of them singletons. What was sequenced was lymphocytes from the gut lamina propria. Receptor source: a man between 18 and 35 years old with celiac disease on a gluten-free diet.

The genes are TRBV30 and TRBJ1-2; 10 bases agree with TRBD1. The CDR3 consists of 13 residues. CDR1 is GTSNPN, CDR2 SVGIG, per germline (reference sequence). V was pared by 3 bases and J by 6 bases, with 4 bases of the junction left unmatched. This CDR3 is CAWRQTGGNGYTF. DNA of the CDR3: TGTGCCTGGAGGCAGACAGGGGGCAATGGCTACACCTTC.

This clone has just a few counts. The genes are TRBV4-3 and TRBJ2-5, with a tentative D call TRBD2 (5 bases). CDR3 length: 15 residues. Trimming pared 2 bases from V and 6 bases from J, leaving 16 bases between. Germline V gene sequence: CDR1 LGHNA, CDR2 YSLEER. CDR3 nucleotides: TGCGCCAGCAGCCAAAGCGGTAACAGTGGGCAGACCCAGTACTTC. It codes for CASSQSGNSGQTQYF.

V and J are TRBV5-1 and TRBJ1-3; the D gene is possibly TRBD1 (6 bases). CDR1 is SGHRS, CDR2 YFSETQ, per germline. This CDR3 region has 14 residues. Between the trimmed V and J ends, which lost 3 bases and 6 bases, there was a span of 13 bases. As DNA, the CDR3 is TGCGCCAGCAGCTGGGACATTTATGAAAACACCATATATTTT. Protein sequence: CASSWDIYENTIYF.

The sample holds a few counts of this clone. The chain uses TRBV4-1 and TRBJ1-2, with TRBD1 as a possible D gene (6 bases). Germline loops: CDR1 MGHRA, CDR2 YSYEKL. V was clipped by 0 bases and J by 4 bases, with 12 bases between them. The CDR3 has 15 residues. The CDR3 DNA reads TGCGCCAGCAGCCAAGAGGGGGGGCGCGGCTATGGCTACACCTTC. This translates into CASSQEGGRGYGYTF.

The rearrangement uses TRBV7-6 and TRBJ1-6; a possible D gene is TRBD1 (6 bases). The V and J ends lost 4 bases and 7 bases respectively, with 14 bases between them. Germline CDR1 and CDR2: SGHVS and FNYEAQ. This CDR3 spans 15 amino acids. CDR3 sequence reads: CASSSRQEANSPLHF. The CDR3 nucleotides read TGTGCCAGCAGCTCAAGACAGGAGGCGAATTCACCCCTCCACTTT. The complete variable domain, with remaining parts taken from reference TRBV7-6 and TRBJ1-6, reads GAGVSQSPRYKVTKRGQDVALRCDPISGHVSLYWYRQALGQGPEFLTYFNYEAQQDKSGLPNDRFSAERPEGSISTLTIQRTEQRDSAMYRCASSSRQEANSPLHFGNGTRLTVT.

This clone turned up a few times. The chain carries TRBV5-4 and TRBJ1-1; no clear D. Germline CDR1 reads SGHNT; CDR2 reads YYREEE (reference sequence). This CDR3 region has 12 residues. V dropped 7 bases and J dropped 1 base, with 8 bases sitting between them. DNA of the CDR3: TGTGCCAGCCAACTCGGGAACACTGAAGCTTTCTTT. As protein: CASQLGNTEAFF.

This clone appeared a few times. The gene calls are TRBV19 and TRBJ1-1; weak D call: TRBD1 (5 bases). Germline-derived CDR1 and CDR2 are LNHDA and SQIVND (reference sequence). The CDR3 extends over 14 amino acids. V was shortened by 6 bases and J by 4 bases, with 15 bases between the two germline ends. Here the CDR3 DNA reads TGTGCCAGTAGCGCGGGACCAAAGGGCACTGAAGCTTTCTTT. This sequence encodes CASSAGPKGTEAFF.